The next 14 T cell receptor beta chains were all read from a single sample in a study of shared clonotypes between healthy human individuals. The method was immunoSEQ multiplex PCR; TCRdb's version includes in-frame clones alone and lacks a portion of them. The sample lists about a million clones; about 80% were seen once. Sequencing was carried out using memory CD4+ T cells sorted from blood. As to subset: CD45RA-negative fraction. These receptors came from a man between 18 and 29 years old in good health.

The chain is built from TRBV5-8 and TRBJ2-7, with a weak D call TRBD1 (5 bases). The CDR3 consists of 13 residues. V gave up 4 bases and J gave up 1 base, with 9 bases separating them. The germline gives CDR1 SGHTS, CDR2 YDEGEE. CDR3: CASSPDNSYEQYF. The CDR3 DNA is TGTGCCAGCAGCCCGGACAATTCCTACGAGCAGTACTTC.

The chain carries TRBV6-1 and TRBJ1-2, with 7 bases lining up with TRBD1. The length of the CDR3 is 13 residues. V dropped 5 bases and J dropped 4; count of bases not matched to a gene: 4. The germline V gene encodes CDR1 MNHNS and CDR2 SASEGT. The CDR3 nucleotides are TGTGCCAGCAGTTCACAGGGGACCTATGGCTACACCTTC. Its translation is CASSSQGTYGYTF.

This rearrangement joins TRBV19 to TRBJ1-6; TRBD1 matches 7 bases. Losses at the gene ends were 6 bases for V and 6 bases for J; bases not matched to a gene: 5. The CDR3 runs to 14 residues. Germline CDR1 LNHDA, CDR2 SQIVND (reference sequence). The CDR3 loop is CASSADRTNSPLHF. The CDR3 DNA is TGTGCCAGTAGCGCGGACAGGACTAATTCACCCCTCCACTTT.

The rearrangement links TRBV7-6 to TRBJ2-2; unclear D gene. CDR3 length: 13 amino acids. Germline V lookup: CDR1 SGHVS, CDR2 FNYEAQ. The V end lost 5 bases, the J end lost 6 bases, and 10 bases lay between the germline ends. The CDR3 sequence: CASSTQAPGELFF. Written as DNA, the CDR3 is TGTGCCAGCAGCACCCAGGCCCCCGGGGAGCTGTTTTTT.

This clone has more than one count but fewer than ten. CDR3 in amino acids: CAISEIFREIQETQYF. The CDR3, as DNA: TGTGCCATCAGTGAGATCTTCAGGGAAATCCAAGAGACCCAGTACTTC. The chain couples TRBV10-3 to TRBJ2-5, with D perhaps TRBD1 (5 bases). V lost 2 bases and J 1 base, leaving 14 bases between the germline ends. There are 16 residues in the CDR3. CDR1 is ENHRY, CDR2 SYGVKD, per germline.

V gene TRBV7-2 combines with J gene TRBJ1-3; the D is unclear. Germline V gene data show CDR1 as SGHTA and CDR2 as FQGNSA. The CDR3 sequence is 16 residues long. Trimming shortened V by 2 bases and J by 3 bases, and 14 bases separated the two germline ends. The CDR3 coding sequence is TGTGCCAGCAGCTTATCCGGTCGGGTAGTTGGAAACACCATATATTTT. The encoded protein is CASSLSGRVVGNTIYF.

The genes are TRBV1 and TRBJ2-5; the DNA was not compared with TRBD2, the D call given in the table. TRBJ2-7 explains the end of the DNA better; the J call may be wrong. TRBV1 is classified as a pseudogene. This CDR3 contains 16 residues. CDR3 sequence reads: CTSSRKRLAGAPEQYF. The CDR3 nucleotides are TGCACCAGCAGCCGCAAGCGACTAGCGGGAGCTCCCGAGCAGTACTTC.

The rearrangement uses TRBV7-9 and TRBJ2-5; TRBD1 matches at 7 bases. This CDR3 contains 16 residues. Germline CDR1 and CDR2: SEHNR and FQNEAQ (reference sequence). With V trimmed by 4 bases and J by 2 bases, 10 bases remained unmatched. The CDR3 DNA sequence: TGTGCCAGCAGCTCAAGGACAGGTATGGGTCAAGAGACCCAGTACTTC. Translating it yields CASSSRTGMGQETQYF.

The J gene is TRBJ1-1, the V gene TRBV18, with D possibly TRBD1 on 5 matching bases. The CDR3 has 13 amino acids. Looked up from germline, CDR1 is KGHSH and CDR2 is LQKENI. The germline V and J ends were trimmed by 2 bases and 6 bases, with 10 bases remaining between them. CDR3 in DNA: TGTGCCAGCTCACCAGGGGGTTTCGCTGAAGCTTTCTTT. Amino acid sequence: CASSPGGFAEAFF.

V gene TRBV5-6 combines with J gene TRBJ1-6; TRBD1 aligns across 12 bases. J lost 7 bases, V lost 4 bases, and 6 bases had no gene match. The CDR3 runs 16 residues. Germline V CDR1 and CDR2: SGHDT, YYEEEE. The CDR3 here is CASSPGTGGANSPLHF. The DNA of the CDR3 is TGTGCCAGCAGCCCCGGGACAGGGGGCGCGAATTCACCCCTCCACTTT.

The chain is built from TRBV14 and TRBJ2-1; D perhaps matches TRBD2 (5 bases). The V and J ends lost 0 bases and 3 bases respectively, with 12 bases between them. There are 16 residues in the CDR3. The germline V gene has CDR1 SGHDN and CDR2 FVKESK. CDR3 sequence: CASSQDRTFFYNEQFF. Here the CDR3 DNA reads TGTGCCAGCAGCCAAGATAGGACTTTTTTCTACAATGAGCAGTTCTTC.

The chain couples TRBV6-1 to TRBJ1-6, with 8 bases aligning to TRBD1. The CDR3 has 12 amino acids. Looked up from germline, CDR1 is MNHNS and CDR2 is SASEGT. J gave up 11 bases and V 3 bases, and 0 bases lay outside the gene matches. This chain's CDR3 is CASSETGAPLHF. Written as DNA, the CDR3 is TGTGCCAGCAGTGAGACAGGGGCACCCCTCCACTTT.

The chain links TRBV2 to TRBJ2-2; 8 bases map to TRBD1. Germline CDR1 and CDR2: SNHLY and FYNNEI. This CDR3 is built from 14 residues. V lost 7 bases and J lost 2; bases outside the gene matches: 3. CDR3 protein: CASIGQGNTGELFF. For the CDR3, the DNA is TGTGCCAGCATAGGACAGGGTAACACCGGGGAGCTGTTTTTT.

The table lists this clone with a few counts. The J gene is TRBJ1-4, the V gene TRBV13; TRBD1 matches 8 bases. The CDR3 has 13 amino acids. CDR1 and CDR2 from the germline V gene are PRHDT and FYEKMQ (reference sequence). V dropped 0 bases and J dropped 11; count of bases not matched to a gene: 2. CDR3 amino acids: CASSLGPGGKLFF. The CDR3 coding sequence is TGTGCCAGCAGCTTAGGCCCAGGGGGCAAACTGTTTTTT.